The 9 T cell receptor beta chains below all came from one sample that was sequenced in a study of T cell clonality in common variable immunodeficiency. The table came from immunoSEQ multiplex PCR; TCRdb's copy has only in-frame clones and leaves some out. The sample contains 50,000 to 65,000 clones, none of them singletons. The sequencing input was peripheral blood mononuclear cells. These receptors originate from a person between 18 and 75 years old in good health.

This clone was recorded at least ten times. The read finishes 3 residues shy of the CDR3 end, and the germline J gene is used to complete it. The chain has TRBV11-2 and TRBJ1-2; D perhaps matches TRBD1 (5 bases). This CDR3 has 13 amino acids. V was trimmed by 5 bases and J by 3 bases, leaving 10 bases between them. CDR1 is SGHAT, CDR2 FQNNGV, per germline. The CDR3 reads CASSRGLDYGYTF. The covered CDR3 bases are TGTGCCAGCAGCCGGGGACTAGACTATGGC. Using reference TRBV11-2 and TRBJ1-2 for the parts outside the CDR3, the full variable domain is EAGVAQSPRYKIIEKRQSVAFWCNPISGHATLYWYQQILGQGPKLLIQFQNNGVVDDSQLPKDRFSAERLKGVDSTLKIQPAKLEDSAVYLCASSRGLDYGYTFGSGTRLTVV.

This clone has a count of ten or more. The read falls 3 residues short of the CDR3 end, and the missing part is taken from the germline J gene. V gene TRBV7-8 combines with J gene TRBJ2-2; TRBD1 matches at 9 bases. The V and J ends lost 4 bases and 5 bases, in that order; junction bases with no gene match: 8. Germline V gene lookup returns CDR1 SGHVS and CDR2 FQNEAQ. The CDR3 totals 16 residues. The CDR3 DNA, read in part, is TGTGCCAGCAGCTCCGGGACAGGGTCGCCTACCGGGGAG. Amino acids: CASSSGTGSPTGE. The entire CDR3 protein reads CASSSGTGSPTGELFF.

The table lists this clone with many counts. The sequence runs out 3 residues before the end of the CDR3; the remainder is reconstructed from the germline J gene. J is TRBJ2-3 and V is TRBV29-1, with D possibly matching TRBD2 (5 bases). Germline CDR1 and CDR2: SQVTM and ANQGSEA. V was trimmed by 4 bases and J by 2 bases, leaving 16 bases between them. The CDR3 extends over 15 amino acids. The part of the CDR3 DNA that was read is TGCAGCGTTGGACCACGGGGTACCTACACAGATACG. Its translation is CSVGPRGTYTDT. From start to end, the CDR3 is CSVGPRGTYTDTQYF.

At least ten counts were recorded for this clone. The CDR3 is cut off 3 residues early in the read; its end comes from the germline J gene. The chain couples TRBV30 to TRBJ1-4; D may be TRBD1 (6 bases). V lost 0 bases and J lost 10, with 18 bases in between. Per the germline V gene, CDR1 is GTSNPN and CDR2 is SVGIG (reference sequence). This CDR3 is 15 amino acids long. The chain's CDR3 is CAWSVREHGGGKLFF. CDR3 DNA (partial): TGTGCCTGGAGTGTACGGGAGCACGGAGGGGGAAAA.

This clone came up many times. The DNA ends 3 residues before the CDR3 does, and the rest of the CDR3 is filled in from the germline J gene. The V and J genes are TRBV7-6 and TRBJ2-1, with unresolved D. Germline CDR1 reads SGHVS; CDR2 reads FNYEAQ. Trimming cost V 5 bases and J 8 bases, with 7 bases left between them. The CDR3 is made up of 11 amino acids. The CDR3 loop is CASSLADEQFF. Incomplete CDR3 DNA: TGTGCCAGCAGCCTGGCCGATGAG.

This clone was found a few times. The read comes to an end 3 residues before the CDR3 does, leaving the germline J gene to fill in the end. This rearrangement joins TRBV13 to TRBJ2-7, with a possible D match to TRBD1 (7 bases). Germline V CDR1 and CDR2: PRHDT, FYEKMQ (reference sequence). The V and J ends lost 2 bases and 0 bases respectively, with 23 bases between them. This CDR3 region has 19 residues. The DNA read from the CDR3 is TGTGCCAGCAGCTTACCTCAGGGGGATGGCAGGGGACTCTCCTACGAG. This encodes CASSLPQGDGRGLSYE. In full, the CDR3 is CASSLPQGDGRGLSYEQYF.

This clone has a count of ten or more. The CDR3 is cut off 3 residues early in the read; its end comes from the germline J gene. This chain joins TRBV18 and TRBJ2-3, with D possibly matching TRBD1 (5 bases). The V and J ends lost 3 bases and 7 bases respectively, with 8 bases between them. CDR3 size: 12 residues. Germline-derived CDR1 and CDR2 are KGHSH and LQKENI. The CDR3 region is CASSPPGNTQYF. CDR3 DNA (partial): TGTGCCAGCTCACCCCCAGGGAATACG. The full variable domain, its missing parts supplied by reference TRBV18 and TRBJ2-3, is NAGVMQNPRHLVRRRGQEARLRCSPMKGHSHVYWYRQLPEEGLKFMVYLQKENIIDESGMPKERFSAEFPKEGPSILRIQQVVRGDSAAYFCASSPPGNTQYFGPGTRLTVL.

This clone was seen only a few times. The read is 3 residues too short to cover the CDR3 end, so that end is filled in from the germline J gene. The chain links TRBV4-2 to TRBJ2-7, with 10 bases fitting TRBD2. V shed 0 bases, J shed 4 bases, and the junction held 12 bases outside the gene matches. The germline gives CDR1 LGHNA, CDR2 YNFKEQ. The CDR3 extends over 18 amino acids. The CDR3 here is CASSQDNSGSGGHYEQYF. Incomplete CDR3 DNA: TGTGCCAGCAGCCAAGATAATAGTGGTAGCGGGGGGCATTACGAG.

This clone was counted at least ten times. The read is 3 residues too short to cover the CDR3 end, so that end is filled in from the germline J gene. The rearrangement joins TRBV6-2 or TRBV6-3 to TRBJ2-1, with 7 bases matching TRBD2. The CDR3 sequence is 15 residues long. The germline V gene encodes CDR1 MNHEY and CDR2 SVGEGT. With V trimmed by 8 bases and J by 7 bases, 14 bases remained unmatched. The CDR3 reads CASALFITGGNEQFF. The covered CDR3 bases are TGTGCCAGCGCTTTATTCATTACGGGGGGAAATGAG.